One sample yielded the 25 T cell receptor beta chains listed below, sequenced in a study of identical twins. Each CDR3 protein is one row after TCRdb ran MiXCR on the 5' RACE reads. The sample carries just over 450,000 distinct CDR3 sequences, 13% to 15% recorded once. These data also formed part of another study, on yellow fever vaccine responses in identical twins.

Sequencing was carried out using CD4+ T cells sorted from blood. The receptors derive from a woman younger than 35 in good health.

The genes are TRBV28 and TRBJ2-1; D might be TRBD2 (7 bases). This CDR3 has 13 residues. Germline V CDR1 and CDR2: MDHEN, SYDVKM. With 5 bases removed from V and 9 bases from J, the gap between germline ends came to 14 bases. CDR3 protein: CASSPRGAVEQFF. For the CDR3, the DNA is TGTGCCAGCAGTCCACGGGGGGCCGTTGAGCAGTTCTTC.

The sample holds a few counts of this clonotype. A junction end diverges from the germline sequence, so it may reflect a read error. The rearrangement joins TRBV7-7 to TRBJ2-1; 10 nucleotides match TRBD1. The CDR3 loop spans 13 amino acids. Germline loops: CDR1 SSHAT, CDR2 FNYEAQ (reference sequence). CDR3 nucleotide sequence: TGTGCTAGCAGCGGAGACAGGGGGCATGAGCAGTTCTTC. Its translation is CASSGDRGHEQFF.

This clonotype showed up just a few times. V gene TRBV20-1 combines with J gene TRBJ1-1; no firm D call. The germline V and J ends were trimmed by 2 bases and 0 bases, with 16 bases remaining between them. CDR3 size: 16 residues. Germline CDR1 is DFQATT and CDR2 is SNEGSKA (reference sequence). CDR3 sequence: CSARPIVTLMNTEAFF. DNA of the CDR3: TGCAGTGCTAGACCCATCGTAACCCTGATGAACACTGAAGCTTTCTTT.

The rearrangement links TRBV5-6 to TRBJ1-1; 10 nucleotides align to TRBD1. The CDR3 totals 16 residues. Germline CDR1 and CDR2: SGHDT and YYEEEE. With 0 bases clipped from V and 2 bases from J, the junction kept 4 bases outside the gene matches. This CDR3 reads CASSLEATGGNTEAFF. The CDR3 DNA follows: TGTGCCAGCAGCTTGGAAGCGACAGGGGGCAACACTGAAGCTTTCTTT.

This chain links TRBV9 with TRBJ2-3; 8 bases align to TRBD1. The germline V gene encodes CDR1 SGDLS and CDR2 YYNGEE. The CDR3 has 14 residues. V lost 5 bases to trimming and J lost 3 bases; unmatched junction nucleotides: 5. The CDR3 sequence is CASRSGGRTDTQYF. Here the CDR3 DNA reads TGTGCCAGCAGGTCAGGGGGCAGGACAGATACGCAGTATTTT. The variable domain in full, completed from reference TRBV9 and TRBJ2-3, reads DSGVTQTPKHLITATGQRVTLRCSPRSGDLSVYWYQQSLDQGLQFLIQYYNGEERAKGNILERFSAQQFPDLHSELNLSSLELGDSALYFCASRSGGRTDTQYFGPGTRLTVL.

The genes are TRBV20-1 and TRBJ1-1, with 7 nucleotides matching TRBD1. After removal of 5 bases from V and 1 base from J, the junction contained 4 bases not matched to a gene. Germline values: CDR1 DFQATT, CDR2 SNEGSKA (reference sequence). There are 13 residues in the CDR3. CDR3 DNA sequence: TGCAGTGCTCCTCGACAGGGGAACACTGAAGCTTTCTTT. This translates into CSAPRQGNTEAFF.

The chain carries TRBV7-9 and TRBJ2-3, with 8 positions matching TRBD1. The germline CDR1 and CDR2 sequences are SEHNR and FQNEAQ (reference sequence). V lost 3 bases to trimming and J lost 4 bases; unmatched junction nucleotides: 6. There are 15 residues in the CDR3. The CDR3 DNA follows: TGTGCCAGCAGCTTGGACAGGGAAGTCCCAGATACGCAGTATTTT. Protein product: CASSLDREVPDTQYF.

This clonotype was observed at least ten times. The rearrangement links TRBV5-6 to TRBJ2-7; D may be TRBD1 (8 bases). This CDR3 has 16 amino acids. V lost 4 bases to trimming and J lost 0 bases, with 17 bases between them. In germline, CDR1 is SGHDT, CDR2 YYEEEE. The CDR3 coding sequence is TGTGCCAGCAGCAAAGGACAGGGAGGGAGCTCCTACGAGCAGTACTTC. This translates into CASSKGQGGSSYEQYF.

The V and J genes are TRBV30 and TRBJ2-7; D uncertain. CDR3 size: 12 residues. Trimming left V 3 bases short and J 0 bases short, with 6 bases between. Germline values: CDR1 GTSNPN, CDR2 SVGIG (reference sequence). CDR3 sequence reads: CAWRQNSYEQYF. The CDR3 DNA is TGTGCCTGGAGACAGAACTCCTACGAGCAGTACTTC.

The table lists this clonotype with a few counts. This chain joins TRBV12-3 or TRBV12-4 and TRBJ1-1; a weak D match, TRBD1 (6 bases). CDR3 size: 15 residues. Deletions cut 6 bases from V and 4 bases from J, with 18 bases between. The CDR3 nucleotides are TGTGCCAGCAGCTACACAGGGTCTGGGTTCACTGAAGCTTTCTTT. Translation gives CASSYTGSGFTEAFF.

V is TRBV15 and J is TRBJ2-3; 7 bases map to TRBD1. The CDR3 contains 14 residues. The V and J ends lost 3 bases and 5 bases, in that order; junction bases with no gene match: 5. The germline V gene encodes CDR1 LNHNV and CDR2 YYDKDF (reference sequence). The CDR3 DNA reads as TGTGCCACCAGCAGGGAGACAGGGAGAGATACGCAGTATTTT. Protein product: CATSRETGRDTQYF. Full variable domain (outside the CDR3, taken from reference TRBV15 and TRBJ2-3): DAMVIQNPRYQVTQFGKPVTLSCSQTLNHNVMYWYQQKSSQAPKLLFHYYDKDFNNEADTPDNFQSRRPNTSFCFLDIRSPGLGDTAMYLCATSRETGRDTQYFGPGTRLTVL.

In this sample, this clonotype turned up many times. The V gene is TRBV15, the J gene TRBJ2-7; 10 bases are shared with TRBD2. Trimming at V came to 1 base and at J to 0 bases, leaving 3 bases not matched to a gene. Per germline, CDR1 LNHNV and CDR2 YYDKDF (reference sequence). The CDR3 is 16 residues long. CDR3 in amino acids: CATSRGSGGGSYEQYF. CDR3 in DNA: TGTGCCACCAGCAGAGGAAGCGGGGGGGGCTCCTACGAGCAGTACTTC.

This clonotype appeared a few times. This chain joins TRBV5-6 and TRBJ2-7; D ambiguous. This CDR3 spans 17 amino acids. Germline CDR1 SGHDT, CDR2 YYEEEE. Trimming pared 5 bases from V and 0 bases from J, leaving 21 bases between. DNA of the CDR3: TGTGCCAGCAGTCACAGATGGTCCCCTTTGGGCTCCTACGAGCAGTACTTC. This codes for CASSHRWSPLGSYEQYF. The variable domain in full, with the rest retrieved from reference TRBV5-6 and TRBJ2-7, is DAGVTQSPTHLIKTRGQQVTLRCSPKSGHDTVSWYQQALGQGPQFIFQYYEEEERQRGNFPDRFSGHQFPNYSSELNVNALLLGDSALYLCASSHRWSPLGSYEQYFGPGTRLTVT.

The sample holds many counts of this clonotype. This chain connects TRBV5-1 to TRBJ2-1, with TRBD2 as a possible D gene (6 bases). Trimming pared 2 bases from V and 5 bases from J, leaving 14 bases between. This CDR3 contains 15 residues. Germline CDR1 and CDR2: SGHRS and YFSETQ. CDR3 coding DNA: TGCGCCAGCAGCTTCGGCGGGACCAACAACAATGAGCAGTTCTTC. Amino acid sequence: CASSFGGTNNNEQFF.

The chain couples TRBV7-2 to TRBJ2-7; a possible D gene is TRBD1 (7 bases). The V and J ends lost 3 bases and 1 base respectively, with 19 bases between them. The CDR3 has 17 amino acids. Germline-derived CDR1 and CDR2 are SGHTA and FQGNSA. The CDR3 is CASSLGAGGQKSYEQYF. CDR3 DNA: TGTGCCAGCAGCTTGGGGGCCGGGGGACAGAAATCCTACGAGCAGTACTTC.

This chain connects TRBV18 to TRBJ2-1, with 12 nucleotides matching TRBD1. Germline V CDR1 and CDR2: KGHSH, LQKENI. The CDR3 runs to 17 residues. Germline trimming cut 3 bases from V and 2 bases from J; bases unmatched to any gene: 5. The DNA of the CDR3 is TGTGCCAGCTCACCCCCGGGACAGGGGGCCGCCTACAATGAGCAGTTCTTC. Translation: CASSPPGQGAAYNEQFF.

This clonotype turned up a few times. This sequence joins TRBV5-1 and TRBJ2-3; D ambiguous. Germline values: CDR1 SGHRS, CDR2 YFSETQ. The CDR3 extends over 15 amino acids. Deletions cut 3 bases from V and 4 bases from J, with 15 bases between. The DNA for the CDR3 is TGCGCCAGCAGCTCGGACGTGGGGTTTTCAGATACGCAGTATTTT. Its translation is CASSSDVGFSDTQYF.

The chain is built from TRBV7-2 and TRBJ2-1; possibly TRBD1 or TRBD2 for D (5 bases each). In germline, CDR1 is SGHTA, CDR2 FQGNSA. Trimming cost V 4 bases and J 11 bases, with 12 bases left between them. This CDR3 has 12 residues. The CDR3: CASSSSGTKQFF. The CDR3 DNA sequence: TGTGCCAGCAGCTCCTCCGGGACGAAGCAGTTCTTC. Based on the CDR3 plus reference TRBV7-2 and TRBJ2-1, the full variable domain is GAGVSQSPSNKVTEKGKDVELRCDPISGHTALYWYRQSLGQGLEFLIYFQGNSAPDKSGLPSDRFSAERTGGSVSTLTIQRTQQEDSAVYLCASSSSGTKQFFGPGTRLTVL.

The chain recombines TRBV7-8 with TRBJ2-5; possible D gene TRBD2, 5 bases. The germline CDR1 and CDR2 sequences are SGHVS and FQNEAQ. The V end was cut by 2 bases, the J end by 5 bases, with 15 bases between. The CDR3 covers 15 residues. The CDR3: CASSLPSPFMETQYF. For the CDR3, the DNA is TGTGCCAGCAGCTTACCTAGCCCCTTTATGGAGACCCAGTACTTC.

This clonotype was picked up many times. The CDR3 reads CSASKGANTGELFF. The CDR3 DNA is TGCAGTGCTAGTAAGGGGGCTAACACCGGGGAGCTGTTTTTT. This sequence joins TRBV20-1 and TRBJ2-2; TRBD1 aligns across 7 bases. This CDR3 contains 14 residues. Germline values: CDR1 DFQATT, CDR2 SNEGSKA (reference sequence). The J segment lost 2 bases and the V segment lost 3 bases, leaving 3 bases of the junction unmatched.

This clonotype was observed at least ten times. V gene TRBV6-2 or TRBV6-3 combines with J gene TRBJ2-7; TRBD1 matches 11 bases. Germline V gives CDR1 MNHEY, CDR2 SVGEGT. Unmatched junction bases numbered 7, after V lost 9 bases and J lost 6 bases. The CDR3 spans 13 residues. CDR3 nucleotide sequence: TGTGCCAGTGCTTCCGGGACAGGGGGCGAGCAGTACTTC. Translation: CASASGTGGEQYF.

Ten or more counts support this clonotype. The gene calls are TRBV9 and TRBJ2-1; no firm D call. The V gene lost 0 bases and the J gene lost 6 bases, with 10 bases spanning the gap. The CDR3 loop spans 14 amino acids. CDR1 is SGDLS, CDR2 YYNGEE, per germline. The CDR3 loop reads CASSVEVSSNEQFF. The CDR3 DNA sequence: TGTGCCAGCAGCGTAGAGGTATCTTCCAATGAGCAGTTCTTC.

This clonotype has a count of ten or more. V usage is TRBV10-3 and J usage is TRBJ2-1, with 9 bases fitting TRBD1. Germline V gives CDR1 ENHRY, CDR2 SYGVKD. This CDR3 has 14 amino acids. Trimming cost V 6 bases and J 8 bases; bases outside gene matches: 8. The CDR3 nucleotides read TGTGCCATCAGAGGGACAGGGAAACAGTATGAGCAGTTCTTC. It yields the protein CAIRGTGKQYEQFF.

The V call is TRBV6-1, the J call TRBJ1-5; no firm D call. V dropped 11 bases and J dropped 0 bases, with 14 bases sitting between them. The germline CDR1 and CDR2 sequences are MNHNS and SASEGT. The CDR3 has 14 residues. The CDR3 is CASSMDYSNQPQHF. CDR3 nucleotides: TGTGCCTCTTCGATGGATTATAGCAATCAGCCCCAGCATTTT.

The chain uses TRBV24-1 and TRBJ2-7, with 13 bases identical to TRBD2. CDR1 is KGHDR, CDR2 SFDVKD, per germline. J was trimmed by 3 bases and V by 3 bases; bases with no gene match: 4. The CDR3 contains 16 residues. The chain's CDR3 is CATSDPGTSGIYEQYF. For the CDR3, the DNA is TGTGCCACCAGTGATCCGGGGACTAGCGGGATCTACGAGCAGTACTTC.